Shown below are 22 T cell receptor beta chains from a single sample sequenced in a study of T cells in localized non-small cell lung cancer. Repertoires were generated with immunoSEQ multiplex PCR, while TCRdb's copy carries only in-frame clones and drops some. The table lists under 35,000 clones, around 93% of them singletons. Sequenced material: peripheral blood, taken before any cancer treatment. All receptors derive from a female donor of 60 years or more with stage I lung adenocarcinoma.

This CDR3 reads CASSVAFEGRDEKLFF. CDR3 nucleotide sequence: TGTGCCAGCAGCGTAGCCTTCGAGGGTCGAGATGAAAAACTGTTTTTT. The gene calls are TRBV9 and TRBJ1-4, with D unresolved. V was cut by 0 bases and J by 6 bases, with 15 bases left in between. The V gene's germline CDR1 is SGDLS and CDR2 YYNGEE. The CDR3 length is 16 residues.

The rearrangement uses TRBV7-2 and TRBJ2-7, with D perhaps matching TRBD2 (5 bases). Germline V lookup: CDR1 SGHTA, CDR2 FQGNSA. The CDR3 totals 13 residues. The germline V and J ends were trimmed by 6 bases and 2 bases, with 11 bases remaining between them. The CDR3 region has the DNA TGTGCCAGCAGACGGGATAGAGCCTACGAGCAGTACTTC. Translated, it gives CASRRDRAYEQYF.

This rearrangement joins TRBV29-1 to TRBJ1-2; 8 nucleotides match TRBD1. The CDR3 covers 12 residues. V lost 4 bases to trimming and J lost 4 bases; unmatched junction nucleotides: 2. Germline-derived CDR1 and CDR2 are SQVTM and ANQGSEA. CDR3 sequence: CSVVTGVYGYTF. CDR3 in DNA: TGCAGCGTTGTGACAGGGGTCTATGGCTACACCTTC.

The V call is TRBV28, the J call TRBJ2-1; a weak D match, TRBD2 (6 bases). The germline V gene has CDR1 MDHEN and CDR2 SYDVKM. Trimming pared 6 bases from V and 5 bases from J, leaving 11 bases between. The CDR3 consists of 13 residues. The CDR3 reads CASRASADNEQFF. The CDR3 DNA is TGTGCCAGCAGGGCTAGCGCTGACAATGAGCAGTTCTTC.

This sequence joins TRBV30 and TRBJ1-1; D is ambiguous. This CDR3 region has 10 residues. Trimming took 5 bases from V and 1 from J, leaving 2 bases between them. Per germline, CDR1 GTSNPN and CDR2 SVGIG (reference sequence). CDR3 amino acids: CAWGNTEAFF. The CDR3, as DNA: TGTGCCTGGGGGAACACTGAAGCTTTCTTT.

This chain links TRBV6-5 with TRBJ1-4; tentative D call: TRBD1 (6 bases). Germline lookup yields CDR1 MNHEY and CDR2 SVGAGI. The ends were cut back, 9 bases at V and 4 bases at J, with 15 bases in the middle. This CDR3 has 14 amino acids. The CDR3 spells CASSQGSLNEKLFF. The CDR3 DNA reads as TGTGCCAGTAGCCAGGGGTCACTTAATGAAAAACTGTTTTTT.

This chain links TRBV7-2 with TRBJ2-7; TRBD1 might be the D (6 bases). Germline loops: CDR1 SGHTA, CDR2 FQGNSA. CDR3 size: 14 residues. V shed 4 bases and J shed 0 bases, with 10 bases lying between them. CDR3 amino acids: CASSSGHNSYEQYF. The CDR3 nucleotides read TGTGCCAGCAGCTCGGGACATAACTCCTACGAGCAGTACTTC.

The V and J genes are TRBV5-1 and TRBJ1-1, with TRBD1 identical over 7 bases. The J segment lost 0 bases and the V segment lost 0 bases, leaving 2 bases of the junction unmatched. Germline values: CDR1 SGHRS, CDR2 YFSETQ. The CDR3 totals 15 residues. CDR3 nucleotide sequence: TGCGCCAGCAGCTTGGGACAGGGCATGAACACTGAAGCTTTCTTT. This codes for CASSLGQGMNTEAFF.

In regard to this clone: Other DNA sequences in this specimen translate into the identical CDR3. The J gene is TRBJ1-1, the V gene TRBV5-1; D is perhaps TRBD1 (5 bases). The CDR3 contains 17 residues. The V and J ends lost 4 bases and 2 bases respectively, with 21 bases between them. Germline values: CDR1 SGHRS, CDR2 YFSETQ. CDR3 bases: TGCGCCAGCAGCCACGGTCGGGGCTCGGGCACTAACACTGAAGCTTTCTTT. Its protein is CASSHGRGSGTNTEAFF.

The CDR3 sequence is CASSKGLAGGWTDTQYF. In DNA, the CDR3 is TGTGCCAGCAGCAAGGGACTAGCGGGGGGATGGACAGATACGCAGTATTTT. This chain joins TRBV7-2 and TRBJ2-3, with TRBD2 matching 15 bases. V lost 5 bases, J lost 3 bases, and 6 bases stayed unmatched. This CDR3 has 17 residues. Germline CDR1 SGHTA, CDR2 FQGNSA. Variable domain in full (rest from reference TRBV7-2 and TRBJ2-3): GAGVSQSPSNKVTEKGKDVELRCDPISGHTALYWYRQSLGQGLEFLIYFQGNSAPDKSGLPSDRFSAERTGGSVSTLTIQRTQQEDSAVYLCASSKGLAGGWTDTQYFGPGTRLTVL.

This clone was recorded once. The V gene is TRBV5-1, the J gene TRBJ1-4; a weak D match, TRBD1 (5 bases). V was pared by 3 bases and J by 12 bases, with 18 bases between. This CDR3 has 14 residues. The germline V gene has CDR1 SGHRS and CDR2 YFSETQ. The CDR3 here is CASSSRVGVKELFF. DNA of the CDR3: TGCGCCAGCAGCTCCAGGGTGGGGGTGAAGGAACTGTTTTTT.

V gene TRBV30 combines with J gene TRBJ1-6; TRBD1 is a possible D gene (5 bases). The germline V gene has CDR1 GTSNPN and CDR2 SVGIG (reference sequence). CDR3 length equals 15 residues. The V end was cut by 4 bases, the J end by 0 bases, with 10 bases between. DNA of the CDR3: TGTGCCTGGACCCGGGGCCTCTCCTATAATTCACCCCTCCACTTT. Translated, it gives CAWTRGLSYNSPLHF.

The rearrangement uses TRBV7-2 and TRBJ2-1, with D maybe TRBD1 (6 bases). V was trimmed by 1 base and J by 4 bases, leaving 11 bases between them. CDR1 is SGHTA, CDR2 FQGNSA, per germline. The CDR3 loop spans 15 amino acids. The DNA for the CDR3 is TGTGCCAGCAGCTTAGTGGCAGGGGTATACAATGAGCAGTTCTTC. This codes for CASSLVAGVYNEQFF.

The V gene is TRBV5-1, the J gene TRBJ2-2; no clear D gene. The CDR3 runs 15 residues. CDR1 is SGHRS, CDR2 YFSETQ, per germline. With 0 bases removed from V and 2 bases from J, the gap between germline ends came to 8 bases. The CDR3, as DNA: TGCGCCAGCAGCTTGGCCAGGCCTAACACCGGGGAGCTGTTTTTT. Translating it yields CASSLARPNTGELFF. The full variable domain, rest sourced from reference TRBV5-1 and TRBJ2-2, is KAGVTQTPRYLIKTRGQQVTLSCSPISGHRSVSWYQQTPGQGLQFLFEYFSETQRNKGNFPGRFSGRQFSNSRSEMNVSTLELGDSALYLCASSLARPNTGELFFGEGSRLTVL.

The chain combines TRBV5-1 with TRBJ2-2, with 7 positions matching TRBD2. V dropped 4 bases and J dropped 3; count of bases not matched to a gene: 9. The germline CDR1 and CDR2 sequences are SGHRS and YFSETQ. CDR3 length: 16 residues. The CDR3 region is CASSPTKRGDTGELFF. The CDR3 DNA sequence: TGCGCCAGCAGCCCTACGAAGCGGGGAGACACCGGGGAGCTGTTTTTT.

The V gene is TRBV10-1, the J gene TRBJ1-2; a possible D gene is TRBD1 (5 bases). There are 13 residues in the CDR3. CDR1 and CDR2 from the germline V gene are WNHNN and SYGVQD (reference sequence). Trimming stripped 6 bases from V and 2 bases from J, with 10 bases between. The DNA for the CDR3 is TGCGCCAGCAGCGACAGCAGAAACTATGGCTACACCTTC. Translation gives CASSDSRNYGYTF.

The rearrangement joins TRBV7-2 to TRBJ2-5; no definite D call. CDR1 is SGHTA, CDR2 FQGNSA, per germline. This CDR3 spans 13 amino acids. Trimming removed 4 bases from V and 2 bases from J, with 8 bases in between. The CDR3 protein is CASSSQSQETQYF. The CDR3 DNA follows: TGTGCCAGCAGCTCGCAAAGTCAAGAGACCCAGTACTTC.

This sequence joins TRBV28 and TRBJ2-3; D gene uncertain. The V and J ends lost 4 bases and 4 bases respectively, with 3 bases between them. CDR3 length equals 11 residues. The V gene's germline CDR1 is MDHEN and CDR2 SYDVKM. Here the CDR3 reads CASSSADTQYF. CDR3 DNA sequence: TGTGCCAGCAGTTCGGCAGATACGCAGTATTTT. The full variable domain, in which reference TRBV28 and TRBJ2-3 provide the parts outside the CDR3, is DVKVTQSSRYLVKRTGEKVFLECVQDMDHENMFWYRQDPGLGLRLIYFSYDVKMKEKGDIPEGYSVSREKKERFSLILESASTNQTSMYLCASSSADTQYFGPGTRLTVL.

On this clone: The germline gene is not matched at one end of the junction; a read error may be the cause. This CDR3 is also generated by other DNA sequences in the sample. The V call is TRBV5-6, the J call TRBJ1-5; TRBD1 is a possible D gene (6 bases). From germline, CDR1 is SGHDT and CDR2 YYEEEE. This CDR3 has 16 amino acids. CDR3 in DNA: TGCGCCAGCAGCTCGCAGGACAGCCGTCCCAATCAGCCCCAGCATTTT. Protein: CASSSQDSRPNQPQHF.

This rearrangement joins TRBV13 to TRBJ2-1; 9 nucleotides match TRBD1. The V and J ends lost 3 bases and 7 bases, in that order; junction bases with no gene match: 4. Germline V lookup: CDR1 PRHDT, CDR2 FYEKMQ (reference sequence). The CDR3 has 14 amino acids. CDR3 nucleotides: TGTGCCAGCAGCTTTGGACAGGGGATGAATGAGCAGTTCTTC. It translates to CASSFGQGMNEQFF.

The chain has TRBV18 and TRBJ1-2; D unclear. The CDR3 contains 14 residues. The germline V gene encodes CDR1 KGHSH and CDR2 LQKENI. Trimming took 5 bases from V and 4 from J, leaving 14 bases between them. The CDR3, as DNA: TGTGCCAGCTCATCAAGGGTTGGATTCTATGGCTACACCTTC. This encodes CASSSRVGFYGYTF.

This chain uses TRBV6-4 with TRBJ1-5; 9 bases match TRBD1. From germline, CDR1 is MRHNA and CDR2 SNTAGT. Unmatched junction bases numbered 5, after V lost 6 bases and J lost 5 bases. The CDR3 sequence is 14 residues long. The CDR3 DNA reads TGTGCCAGCAGCCCGGGACAGGGATATCAGCCCCAGCATTTT. Translated: CASSPGQGYQPQHF.